What follows are 6 T cell receptor beta chains derived from one specimen sequenced in a study of Graves' ophthalmopathy and Graves' hyperthyroidism. The TCR beta CDR3 regions underwent amplification from RNA transcripts. An initial RT-PCR round employing HTBI primers preceded a second-round multiplex PCR. TCRdb redid the calling of the multiplex PCR reads with MiXCR, one entry per CDR3 protein. Here the sample spans around 1,200,000 distinct CDR3 sequences, approximately 35% being singletons. Sequencing was performed on peripheral blood or thyroid tissue (not recorded which). These receptors came from an adult man with Graves' hyperthyroidism.

This clonotype occurred many times. This chain links TRBV10-3 with TRBJ2-7, with 7 bases identical to TRBD1. CDR1 is ENHRY, CDR2 SYGVKD, per germline. The CDR3 runs 13 residues. V shed 7 bases, J shed 2 bases, and the junction held 5 bases outside the gene matches. The DNA of the CDR3 is TGTGCCATCATGGACAGGAGAACCTACGAGCAGTACTTC. Translated: CAIMDRRTYEQYF.

This clonotype was counted between two and nine times. The V call is TRBV20-1, the J call TRBJ2-7; D gene ambiguous. Trimming took off 6 bases at V and 0 bases at J, with 12 bases between the two ends. Germline V CDR1 and CDR2: DFQATT, SNEGSKA (reference sequence). The CDR3 covers 13 residues. CDR3 coding DNA: TGCAGTGCCACACGGAGTGCCTCCTACGAGCAGTACTTC. Translation gives CSATRSASYEQYF.

The chain is built from TRBV20-1 and TRBJ1-2; D gene uncertain. Germline CDR1 is DFQATT and CDR2 is SNEGSKA (reference sequence). The CDR3 totals 12 residues. The CDR3 reads CRGQNQNYGYTF. DNA for the CDR3: TGCAGGGGTCAGAACCAAAACTATGGCTACACCTTC.

The chain employs TRBV19 and TRBJ1-1; tentative D call: TRBD1 (5 bases). Per germline, CDR1 LNHDA and CDR2 SQIVND (reference sequence). The germline V and J ends were trimmed by 7 bases and 1 base, with 16 bases remaining between them. The CDR3 sequence is 15 residues long. Written as DNA, the CDR3 is TGTGCCAGTAAGAATACGGGGCAGCAGAACACTGAAGCTTTCTTT. Amino acid sequence: CASKNTGQQNTEAFF.

There are a few counts of this clonotype. J is TRBJ2-7 and V is TRBV7-9; 8 nucleotides align to TRBD1. The CDR3 is made up of 15 amino acids. CDR1 is SEHNR, CDR2 FQNEAQ, per germline (reference sequence). J gave up 2 bases and V 5 bases, and 8 bases lay outside the gene matches. The CDR3: CASSAWTGIAYEQYF. DNA for the CDR3: TGTGCCAGCAGCGCTTGGACAGGGATAGCCTACGAGCAGTACTTC.

The chain recombines TRBV9 with TRBJ2-7, with 7 bases matching TRBD2. This CDR3 comprises 15 residues. Trimming at V came to 0 bases and at J to 5 bases, leaving 8 bases not matched to a gene. Germline V gene data show CDR1 as SGDLS and CDR2 as YYNGEE. In DNA, the CDR3 is TGTGCCAGCAGCGTAGGAGAACTAGCGAACGACGAGCAGTACTTC. This codes for CASSVGELANDEQYF.